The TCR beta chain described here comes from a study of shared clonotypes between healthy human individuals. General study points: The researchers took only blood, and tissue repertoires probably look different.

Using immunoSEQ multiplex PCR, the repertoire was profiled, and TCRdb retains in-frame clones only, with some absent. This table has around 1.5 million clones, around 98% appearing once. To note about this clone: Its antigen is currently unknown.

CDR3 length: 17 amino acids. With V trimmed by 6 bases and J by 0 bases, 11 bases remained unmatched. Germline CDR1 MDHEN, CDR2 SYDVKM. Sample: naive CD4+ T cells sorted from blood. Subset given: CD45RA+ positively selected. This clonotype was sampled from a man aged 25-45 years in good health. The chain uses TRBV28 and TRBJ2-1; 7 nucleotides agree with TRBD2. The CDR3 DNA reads TGTGCCAGCAGACCTCTGGGACTACGCAGCTCCTACAATGAGCAGTTCTTC. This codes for CASRPLGLRSSYNEQFF.